Listed below are T cell receptor beta chains from one sample, sequenced in a study of blood T cells in healthy people across ages. TCRdb passed the 5' RACE reads through MiXCR, listing each CDR3 protein once. The sample holds more than 1.4 million distinct CDR3 sequences; roughly 45% are singletons and the top ten take under 8%. Sequencing input: blood. Source of these receptors: a woman younger than 35 in good health. CDR3s include the opening cysteine and the closing phenylalanine or tryptophan.

v_call,cdr3_aa
TRBV13,CASSGQEQETQYF
TRBV15,CATSTTGAGTEAFF
TRBV4-1,CASSQAGTFTDTQYF
TRBV20-1,CSASMGGTGAPYTF
TRBV6-2/TRBV6-3,CASSYSLSPGDEQYF
TRBV20-1,CSAWADTQYF
TRBV11-1,CASSLTGAVGGEQYF
TRBV5-1,CASSLTSGGASTDTQYF
TRBV2,CASGGGIIDNEQFF
TRBV20-1,CSASLGPLGQYF
TRBV6-5,CASSYLQGTTSTNEKLFF
TRBV28,CASSLEGLGGNSYEQYF
TRBV6-6,CASRPGSVGNQPQHF
TRBV20-1,CSARDRPGTGGYNEQFF
TRBV11-2,CASSKRASGGVRDTQYF
TRBV10-3,CAISPGLAGGRGNEQFF
TRBV4-1,CASSSPQGTSHF
TRBV20-1,CSAITGKGNEQFF
TRBV2,CASSGFGGGRDTQYF
TRBV6-1,CASSNGAGPTF
TRBV7-3,CASSRTGHTDTQYF
TRBV7-3,CASSSGLYTEAFF
TRBV7-9,CASSLRTGGEETQYF
TRBV3-1,CSSSQSGAIYEQYF